This entry concerns a single T cell receptor (beta chain). These data come from a study of neurological immune-mediated disorders. V lost 6 bases and J lost 8, with 9 bases in between. The CDR3 length is 11 residues. The authors produced cDNA by 5'RACE using 10-nucleotide random UMIs. Each CDR3 protein gets one entry after TCRdb re-called the 5' RACE reads with MiXCR. The sample has around 94,000 distinct CDR3 sequences, around 3.3% seen once. The V gene is TRBV12-3 or TRBV12-4, the J gene TRBJ2-3, with no clear D. Sequencing input: PBMCs. The source is a woman younger than 35 with multiple sclerosis. CDR3 sequence (DNA): TGTGCCAGCAGCCCTCAATCTACGCAGTATTTT. This gives the protein CASSPQSTQYF.